This T cell receptor beta chain appears in the sequencing data of a study of shared clonotypes between healthy human individuals (dated by TCRdb to the early 2020s). Broadly, across the study: The cohort included a few men and a couple of women between 18 and 49 years of age. For each donor, CD4 naive and CD4 memory were each run on three plates, CD8 naive on two plates, and CD8 memory on one plate. To estimate repertoire size and how much clonotype sharing occurs between individuals, the study deeply sequenced the blood TCR repertoires of five healthy adults. To increase sequencing depth and limit assay-specific biases, different laboratories used diverse techniques to prepare libraries and sequence TCR repertoires. Per donor, leukapheresis produced somewhere between about 0.9 and 9.5 billion PBMCs. The full study reports these points: Across a handful of donors, roughly 5% of naive CD4, 3.5% of naive CD8, roughly 2.2% of memory CD4, and 0.4% of memory CD8 clonotypes were shared. Pairwise subsampling indicated that sequencing depth was expected to affect the degree of clonotype sharing among donors. Rarefaction of sorted-subset datasets indicated incomplete sequencing despite the large sequencing depth. Compared with non-shared clonotypes, clonotypes shared by all four sorted-subset donors had higher generation probabilities. Because the study included only a small number of donors, the genetic and exposure-history diversity represented was limited. Naive subsets generally had larger estimated clonotype richness than memory subsets did. Sampling was restricted to blood, and TCR repertoires in tissue are likely to differ from TCR repertoires in blood.

The germline V end is reduced by 7 bases and the J end by 7 bases; junction bases left unmatched: 5. CDR1 LNHDA and CDR2 SQIVND were looked up in the germline V gene (reference sequence). Including cysteine and phenylalanine, the CDR3 has 13 amino acids. Of the read, only the CDR3 DNA is kept; its 39 bases are in frame from base 1. On this clone itself: Its antigen is still unknown. Base qualities are not at hand, and no much larger clone is one base apart.

Using the deep immunoSEQ assay, TCR CDR3 regions were amplified from genomic DNA by multiplex PCR. Extracted genomic DNA from each cell subset was spread evenly across all wells of several immunoSEQ 96-well plates, with each plate serving as a replicate. For sorted subsets, roughly 200 ng of genomic DNA, equivalent to 25,000 to 30,000 T cell genomes, went into each replicate PCR. The purified libraries were quantified using a Qubit 3.0 fluorometer, sized with a Bioanalyzer 2100, and then quantified again using the KAPA Library Quantification kit. Each immunoSEQ 96-well plate was sequenced on its own single-read 150-cycle Illumina NextSeq 550 flow cell. Processing in the source paper ran as follows. Because the immunoSEQ output included only junctional sequences and no quality scores, the filtering could not be the same as the filtering used for full-length reads. To assign V/J genes and CDR3, sequences were annotated using PyIR, a Python wrapper for IgBLAST v1.9, with IMGT germline references. Reads were filtered out if the reads had weak V/J assignments (E-value above 1e-6), no CDR3, stop codons, out-of-frame junctions, or ambiguous translated residues. V3J clonotypes were defined by identical inferred V gene, J gene, and CDR3 amino acid sequence. The percentage overlap between two repertoires was calculated by dividing the number of shared unique clonotypes by the size of the smaller repertoire. Richness of each repertoire was evaluated using RTK rarefaction, the Chao1 estimator, and Recon v2.1 estimates of unobserved clonotypes. OLGA was used to compute generation probabilities for all TCRbeta clonotypes that the gDNA method yielded from a few donors. The clones in this table, taken by TCRdb from immuneACCESS, are in-frame only. Not every clone is retained; where verified, under half of the shortfall comes from an unresolved V gene, and the cause of the rest is unknown. V, J and clone size are taken as reported in that table, and D and trimming were inferred from the DNA itself. The sample table records under 1,900,000 clones; less than 99% of these occur just once. The ten largest clones represent approximately 0.38% of the sample.

The donors were healthy, HIV-negative adults who had no recently reported acute infections or vaccinations. Only Caucasian adults living in Nashville, Tennessee, USA were represented among the donors. Magnetic negative selection was used to enrich CD4+ T cells, after which naive cells were positively selected on CD45RA and the negative fraction became the memory subset. Blood was obtained by leukapheresis, after which PBMCs were separated by Ficoll-Histopaque density gradient centrifugation and cryopreserved in liquid nitrogen vapor phase. Analytical flow cytometry was used to check the purity and quantity of every magnetically sorted T cell population. Genomic DNA was isolated from each sorted fraction and quantified by UV absorbance on a Nanodrop 2000c.

This receptor was identified in a man younger than 45 in good health. The V and J genes are TRBV19 and TRBJ2-1; the junction holds 9 bases that match TRBD2. Sequencing used naive CD4+ T cells sorted from blood. The sample's cell subset or site, from its label and the paper: CD45RA+ positively selected. CDR3 loop: CASNGGRANEQFF. The sequence in DNA is TGTGCCAGTAATGGCGGGAGGGCAAATGAGCAGTTCTTC.